This T cell receptor beta chain was identified during a study of blood T cells in healthy people across ages (dated by TCRdb to the mid-2010s). Background for the entire study: In model experiments, template switching captured roughly one uniquely barcoded TCR beta cDNA molecule for every two T cells. The study measured age-related changes in TCR beta repertoire diversity using deep sequencing normalized with unique cDNA molecular identifiers. The donors were divided into four age groups: young (average around 16 years), middle-aged (around 41), aged (approximately 62) and long-lived (nearly 85). To avoid experimental bias, donors of different ages were randomly spread across the sequencing lanes. Using the same blood draw, the study looked at two additional independent replicas of 1 million unique cDNA reads for two donors, one aged 18 to 30 and the other aged 80 or older. Study-wide conclusions, independent of this receptor: As age increased, observed TCR beta diversity per million T cells dropped in a roughly linear way, and a significant reduction was already evident by age approximately 40. Total diversity estimates from one million sequenced T cells were considered lower bounds and underestimates. Donor CMV infection status was unknown, potentially confounding age-related changes in expanded clonotypes. The long-lived group showed more naive CD4+ T cells, fewer expanded clones and increased TCR diversity than the aged group, suggesting age selection. A strong correlation was found between observed TCR beta diversity and the percentage of naive T cells measured by flow cytometry. Conclusive comparison of naive and antigen-experienced compartments was prevented by the profiling of bulk unsorted PBMCs.

Donors were 40 or so systemically healthy Caucasian individuals from Russia aged roughly 6 to 100 years. Around 10 milliliters of peripheral blood were collected from each donor into EDTA-treated Vacutainer tubes. Ficoll-Paque density-gradient centrifugation was used to isolate PBMCs, with at least 7 million per sample. Trizol reagent was used to extract total RNA from the PBMCs, yielding at least 5 micrograms per sample. The percentages of naive CD45RAhigh/CD27high T cells were determined by flow cytometry on a PBMC aliquot from every donor. The library was made by 5' RACE. TCRdb shows the sequencer as Illumina HiSeq 2500. A second PCR of about 6 to 11 cycles was performed with a sample-barcoded 5' primer and a J-beta primer mix. A template-switch 5' adaptor carrying 12 random nucleotides introduced a unique molecular identifier onto each TCR beta cDNA molecule. Each sample yielded at least 3 million CDR3-containing paired-end reads. First-strand cDNA synthesis was performed from all RNA using the Mint cDNA synthesis kit, with priming by a TRBC-specific oligonucleotide. All cDNA was treated with uracil-DNA glycosylase and then went through a first 18-cycle PCR with the universal primers M1SS and BC2_uni_R. Under the source paper's analysis protocol: Each sample was normalized by randomly selecting 1 million high-quality reads, each carrying a distinct molecular identifier. Reads with shared molecular identifiers were discarded instead of being binned into consensus sequences. CDR3 identification, clonotype clustering and error correction used MiTCR with a Q25 quality threshold and the strictest error-elimination algorithm. A nonparametric unseen species model with Euler transformation was used to estimate a lower bound on total TCR beta diversity. TCRdb reran the public reads through fastp at Q25 and MiXCR, keeping productive beta chains. CDR3 protein duplicates are merged, each entry listing the most common genes and DNA. The V and J calls shown here were made by TCRdb, not taken from the authors' results. In all, the sample holds about 1.5 million distinct CDR3 sequences, and around 39% of those were seen once. The ten largest clones add up to roughly 7.9% of the sample.

CDR3 length: 12 amino acids, cysteine to phenylalanine. Kept here is only the CDR3 DNA, which spans 36 bases and is read in frame from base 1. The germline V gene supplies CDR1 SGHTS and CDR2 YDEGEE. V is reduced by 3 bases and J by 3 bases, leaving a spacing of 7 bases between them. About this clonotype: Its binding antigen is unknown. No much larger clonotype is one base removed from it; base qualities were not supplied.

This receptor was taken from a woman between 18 and 30 years old in good health. This chain joins TRBV5-8 to TRBJ2-7; a confident D gene designation cannot be given. The sample comprised blood. CDR3 protein: CASSYISYEQYF. The nucleotide sequence is given as TGTGCCAGCAGCTACATAAGCTACGAGCAGTACTTC. The variable domain in full, with residues beyond the CDR3 obtained from the reference TRBV5-8 and TRBJ2-7 genes, is EAGVTQSPTHLIKTRGQQATLRCSPISGHTSVYWYQQALGLGLQFLLWYDEGEERNRGNFPPRFSGRQFPNYSSELNVNALELEDSALYLCASSYISYEQYFGPGTRLTVT.